Listed below are T cell receptor beta chains from one sample, sequenced in a study of T cell changes during pregnancy in multiple sclerosis. Sequencing was performed with immunoSEQ multiplex PCR; in TCRdb, only in-frame clones are kept and a portion is missing. The sample lists 45,000 to 55,000 clones, roughly 90% occurring once. The sample in question was CD4+ T cells from peripheral blood mononuclear cells, obtained after pregnancy. All receptors come from a female donor in good health, enrolled as a control in a pregnancy study. The CDR3 runs from the conserved cysteine through the conserved F or W. Each record gives: D gene, V gene, clone size, J gene, CDR3 protein, CDR3 DNA. The D gene is left open where the match is weak. Some rows mark clone size as missing; the rest say once, few, many or name a class of expanded clone.

>NA|TRBV28|NA|TRBJ2-7
CASSPDRRGWQYF
TGTGCCAGCAGCCCTGACAGGAGAGGCTGGCAGTACTTC
>TRBD2|TRBV2|NA|TRBJ2-5
CASSFTSGDSSYF
TGTGCCAGCAGTTTTACTAGCGGGGACTCGTCTTACTTC
>TRBD1|TRBV7-8|NA|TRBJ1-3
CASSHQGASGNTIYF
TGTGCCAGCAGCCACCAGGGGGCTTCTGGAAACACCATATATTTT
>NA|TRBV28|NA|TRBJ2-5
CASMRRVQETQYF
TGTGCCAGCATGAGAAGAGTACAAGAGACCCAGTACTTC
>TRBD1|TRBV10-3|NA|TRBJ2-7
CAIRTGSYEQYF
TGTGCCATCAGGACAGGGTCCTACGAGCAGTACTTC
>NA|TRBV28|NA|TRBJ1-2
CASSGRHYGYTF
TGTGCCAGCTCAGGGAGGCACTATGGCTACACCTTC
>TRBD1|TRBV11-2|NA|TRBJ2-7
CASSFGTGPYEQYF
TGTGCCAGCAGTTTCGGGACAGGTCCCTACGAGCAGTACTTC
>NA|TRBV30|few|TRBJ2-7
CAWGRQNLYEQYF
TGTGCCTGGGGAAGACAGAACCTTTACGAGCAGTACTTC
>NA|TRBV11-2|NA|TRBJ2-1
CATRPLVGGRFF
TGTGCCACGCGACCTCTAGTTGGCGGAAGGTTCTTC
>TRBD1|TRBV4-3|NA|TRBJ2-3
CASSQDGDRGRTDTQYF
TGCGCCAGCAGCCAAGATGGTGACAGGGGGCGTACAGATACGCAGTATTTT
>TRBD1|TRBV7-9|NA|TRBJ1-6
CASSLTGGYNSPLHF
TGTGCCAGCAGCTTGACAGGGGGTTATAATTCACCCCTCCACTTT
>TRBD2|TRBV19|NA|TRBJ2-7
CASSRGAGGEQYF
TGTGCCAGTAGTAGGGGCGCGGGAGGCGAGCAGTACTTC
>TRBD1|TRBV15|NA|TRBJ1-2
CATSRLRGTEHGYTF
TGTGCCACCAGCAGGCTACGCGGGACAGAGCATGGCTACACCTTC
>NA|TRBV25-1|NA|TRBJ2-3
CASSRTGRTDTQYF
TGTGCCAGCAGTCGTACAGGCCGCACAGATACGCAGTATTTT
>TRBD1|TRBV28|NA|TRBJ1-4
CASSLRQGVEKLFF
TGTGCCAGCAGTTTGAGACAGGGGGTTGAAAAACTGTTTTTT
>TRBD1|TRBV12-5|once|TRBJ2-1
CASGWGRDRGRNEQFF
TGTGCTAGTGGTTGGGGGAGGGACAGGGGGCGGAATGAGCAGTTCTTC
>TRBD1|TRBV7-9|NA|TRBJ1-2
CASSPRQGNYGYTF
TGTGCCAGCAGCCCCAGACAGGGGAACTATGGCTACACCTTC
>TRBD1|TRBV19|NA|TRBJ2-1
CASSIRAGGVDEQFF
TGTGCCAGTAGTATTCGGGCAGGGGGTGTGGATGAGCAGTTCTTC
>NA|TRBV7-2|NA|TRBJ1-2
CASSPLTTNYGYTF
TGTGCCAGCAGCCCTTTGACAACCAACTATGGCTACACCTTC
>NA|TRBV30|NA|TRBJ2-1
CAWSVASEQFF
TGTGCCTGGAGTGTAGCAAGTGAGCAGTTCTTC
>TRBD1|TRBV6-6|NA|TRBJ1-2
CASSPLAGGAGGYTF
TGTGCCAGCAGCCCCTTGGCAGGGGGCGCGGGAGGCTACACCTTC
>NA|TRBV4-2|NA|TRBJ1-4
CASSHSTAAGNEKLFF
TGTGCCAGCAGCCATAGCACAGCTGCGGGGAATGAAAAACTGTTTTTT
>TRBD1|TRBV19|NA|TRBJ2-3
CASSMTGGTDTQYF
TGTGCCAGTAGTATGACAGGGGGCACAGATACGCAGTATTTT
>NA|TRBV15|NA|TRBJ2-6
CATSRAGSGANVLTF
TGTGCCACCAGCAGAGCCGGTTCTGGGGCCAACGTCCTGACTTTC
>TRBD2|TRBV7-2|NA|TRBJ2-7
CASSSTSGGLTPYEQYF
TGTGCCAGCAGCTCAACTAGCGGGGGGCTCACCCCCTACGAGCAGTACTTC
>TRBD1|TRBV5-8|NA|TRBJ2-2
CASSSGTGRTGELFF
TGTGCCAGCAGCTCCGGGACAGGCAGAACCGGGGAGCTGTTTTTT
>TRBD1|TRBV6-1|NA|TRBJ1-4
CASSDPGQGKEKLFF
TGTGCCAGCAGTGACCCGGGACAGGGGAAAGAAAAACTGTTTTTT
>TRBD1|TRBV6-6|NA|TRBJ1-2
CASRPGQGHGYTF
TGTGCCAGCAGACCCGGACAGGGCCATGGCTACACCTTC
>TRBD2|TRBV27|NA|TRBJ2-7
CASSLRLAGVSSYEQYF
TGTGCCAGCAGTTTAAGGCTAGCGGGGGTCAGCTCCTACGAGCAGTACTTC
>NA|TRBV5-1|NA|TRBJ2-5
CASSLGAQETQYF
TGCGCCAGCAGTCTTGGGGCTCAAGAGACCCAGTACTTC
>TRBD1|TRBV14|NA|TRBJ2-7
CASSQDSRGRGYEQYF
TGTGCCAGCAGCCAAGATTCCAGGGGGCGAGGATACGAGCAGTACTTC